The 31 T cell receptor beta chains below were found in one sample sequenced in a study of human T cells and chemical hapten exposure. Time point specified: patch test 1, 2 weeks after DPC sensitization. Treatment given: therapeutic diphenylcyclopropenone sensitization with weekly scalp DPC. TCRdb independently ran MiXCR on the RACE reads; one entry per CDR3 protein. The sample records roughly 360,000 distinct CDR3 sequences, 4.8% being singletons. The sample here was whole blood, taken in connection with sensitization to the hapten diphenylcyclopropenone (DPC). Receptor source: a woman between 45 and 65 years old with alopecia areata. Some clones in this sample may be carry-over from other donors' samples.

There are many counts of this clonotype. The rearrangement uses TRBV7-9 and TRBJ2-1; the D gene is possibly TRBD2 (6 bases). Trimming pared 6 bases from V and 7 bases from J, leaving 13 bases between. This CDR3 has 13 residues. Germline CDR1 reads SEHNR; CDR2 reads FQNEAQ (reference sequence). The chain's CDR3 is CASRQPEGNEQFF. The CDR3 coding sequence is TGTGCCAGCAGACAGCCGGAGGGGAATGAGCAGTTCTTC.

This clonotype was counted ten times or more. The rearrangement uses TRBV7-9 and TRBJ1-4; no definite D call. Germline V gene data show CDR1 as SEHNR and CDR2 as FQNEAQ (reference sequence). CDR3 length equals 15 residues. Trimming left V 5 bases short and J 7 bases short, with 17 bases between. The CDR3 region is CASSPGPGWGEKLFF. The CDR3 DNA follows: TGTGCCAGCAGCCCTGGTCCGGGTTGGGGTGAAAAACTGTTTTTT.

CDR3 residues: CASRGEGRRADTQYF. The CDR3 bases are TGCGCCAGCAGGGGTGAGGGGCGACGTGCAGATACGCAGTATTTT. V gene TRBV5-1 combines with J gene TRBJ2-3; D may match TRBD1 or TRBD2 (5 bases each). Germline V gives CDR1 SGHRS, CDR2 YFSETQ. V was clipped by 5 bases and J by 4 bases, with 17 bases between them. The CDR3 sequence is 15 residues long.

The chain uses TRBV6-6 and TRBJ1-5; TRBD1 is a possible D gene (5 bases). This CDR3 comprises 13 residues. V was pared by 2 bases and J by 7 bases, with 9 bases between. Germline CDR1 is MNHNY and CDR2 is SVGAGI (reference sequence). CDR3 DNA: TGTGCCAGCAGTTACCGTCGGGGCCAGCCCCAGCATTTT. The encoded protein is CASSYRRGQPQHF.

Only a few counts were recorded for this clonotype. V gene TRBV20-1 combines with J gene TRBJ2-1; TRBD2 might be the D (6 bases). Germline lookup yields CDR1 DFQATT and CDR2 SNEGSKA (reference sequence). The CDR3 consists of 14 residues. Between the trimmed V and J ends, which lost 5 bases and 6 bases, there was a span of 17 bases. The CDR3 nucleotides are TGCAGTGCTCTTAGCGGACCCCAGATCAATGAGCAGTTCTTC. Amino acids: CSALSGPQINEQFF.

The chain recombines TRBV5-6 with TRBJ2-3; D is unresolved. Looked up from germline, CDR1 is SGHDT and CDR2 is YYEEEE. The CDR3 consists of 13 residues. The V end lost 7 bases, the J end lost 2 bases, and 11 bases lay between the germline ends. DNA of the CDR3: TGTGCCAGCCAGCAGCACCTCACAGATACGCAGTATTTT. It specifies CASQQHLTDTQYF. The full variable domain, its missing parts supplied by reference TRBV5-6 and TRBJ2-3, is DAGVTQSPTHLIKTRGQQVTLRCSPKSGHDTVSWYQQALGQGPQFIFQYYEEEERQRGNFPDRFSGHQFPNYSSELNVNALLLGDSALYLCASQQHLTDTQYFGPGTRLTVL.

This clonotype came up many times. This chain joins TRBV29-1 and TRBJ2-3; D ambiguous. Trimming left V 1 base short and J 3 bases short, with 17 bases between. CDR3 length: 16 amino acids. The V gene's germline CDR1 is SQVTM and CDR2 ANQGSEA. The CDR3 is CSVEGSARSVTDTQYF. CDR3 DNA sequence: TGCAGCGTTGAAGGTTCCGCAAGATCGGTTACAGATACGCAGTATTTT.

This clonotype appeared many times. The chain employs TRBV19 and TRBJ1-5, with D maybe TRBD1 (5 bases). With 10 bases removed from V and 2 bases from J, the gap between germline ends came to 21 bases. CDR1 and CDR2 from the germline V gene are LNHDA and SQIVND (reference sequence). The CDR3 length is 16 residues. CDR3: CATLSEGFSGNQPQHF. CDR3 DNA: TGTGCCACCTTGAGCGAGGGGTTTAGCGGCAATCAGCCCCAGCATTTT.

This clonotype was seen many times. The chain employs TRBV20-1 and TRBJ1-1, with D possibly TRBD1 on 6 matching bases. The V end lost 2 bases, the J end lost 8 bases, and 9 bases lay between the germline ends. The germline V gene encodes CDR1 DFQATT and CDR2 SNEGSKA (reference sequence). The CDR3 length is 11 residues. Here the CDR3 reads CSARPGTEAFF. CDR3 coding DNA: TGCAGTGCTAGACCTGGGACAGAAGCTTTCTTT.

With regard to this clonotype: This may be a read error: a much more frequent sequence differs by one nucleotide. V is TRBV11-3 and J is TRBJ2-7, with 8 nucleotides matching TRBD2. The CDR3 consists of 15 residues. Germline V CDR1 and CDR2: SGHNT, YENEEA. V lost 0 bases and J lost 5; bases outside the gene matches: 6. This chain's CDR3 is CASSLDSGKNDEQYF. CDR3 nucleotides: TGTGCCAGCAGCTTAGATAGCGGGAAAAACGACGAGCAGTACTTC.

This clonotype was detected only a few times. Here the CDR3 DNA reads TGTGCCACCAGTGATTACCGGGATATCAGAAGCGATGAGCAGTTCTTC. Protein product: CATSDYRDIRSDEQFF. The genes are TRBV24-1 and TRBJ2-1; tentatively, D is TRBD2 (5 bases). Germline assignment: CDR1 KGHDR and CDR2 SFDVKD. CDR3 length: 16 residues. The germline V and J ends were trimmed by 2 bases and 8 bases, with 18 bases remaining between them.

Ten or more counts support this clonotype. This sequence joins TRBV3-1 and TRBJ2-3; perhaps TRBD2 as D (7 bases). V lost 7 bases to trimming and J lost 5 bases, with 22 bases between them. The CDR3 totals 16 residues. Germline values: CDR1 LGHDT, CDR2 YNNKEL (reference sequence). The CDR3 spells CASKPITGGREDTQYF. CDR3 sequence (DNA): TGTGCCAGCAAGCCAATAACGGGGGGCCGGGAAGATACGCAGTATTTT.

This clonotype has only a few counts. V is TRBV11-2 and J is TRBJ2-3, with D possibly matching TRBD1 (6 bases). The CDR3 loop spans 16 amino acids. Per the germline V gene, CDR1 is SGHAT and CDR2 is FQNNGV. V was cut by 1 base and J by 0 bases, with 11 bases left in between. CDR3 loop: CASSLVGGSSTDTQYF. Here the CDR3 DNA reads TGTGCCAGCAGCTTAGTAGGGGGTTCTAGCACAGATACGCAGTATTTT.

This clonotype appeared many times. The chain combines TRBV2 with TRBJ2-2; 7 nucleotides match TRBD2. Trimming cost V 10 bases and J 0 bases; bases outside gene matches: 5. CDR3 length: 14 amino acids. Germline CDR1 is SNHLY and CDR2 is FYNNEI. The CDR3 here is CATVSGPNTGELFF. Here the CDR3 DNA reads TGTGCCACCGTTAGCGGGCCGAACACCGGGGAGCTGTTTTTT.

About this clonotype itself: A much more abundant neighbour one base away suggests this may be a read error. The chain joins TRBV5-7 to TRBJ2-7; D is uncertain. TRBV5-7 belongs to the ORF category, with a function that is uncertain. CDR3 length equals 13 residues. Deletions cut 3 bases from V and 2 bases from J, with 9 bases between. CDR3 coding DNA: TGTGCCAGCAGCTCGGACGGGCCCTACGAGCAGTACTTC. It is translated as CASSSDGPYEQYF.

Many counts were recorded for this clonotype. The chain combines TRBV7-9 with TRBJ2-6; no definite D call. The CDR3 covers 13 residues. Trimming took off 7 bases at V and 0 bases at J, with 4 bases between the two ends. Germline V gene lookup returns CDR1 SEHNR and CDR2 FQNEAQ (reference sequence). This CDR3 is CASKGSGANVLTF. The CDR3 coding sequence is TGTGCCAGCAAGGGCTCTGGGGCCAACGTCCTGACTTTC.

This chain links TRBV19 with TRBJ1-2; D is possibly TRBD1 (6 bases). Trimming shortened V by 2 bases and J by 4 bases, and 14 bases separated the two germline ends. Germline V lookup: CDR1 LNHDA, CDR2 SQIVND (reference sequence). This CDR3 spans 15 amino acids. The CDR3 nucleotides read TGTGCCAGTAGTATAATACAGGGTAGAGGCTATGGCTACACCTTC. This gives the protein CASSIIQGRGYGYTF.

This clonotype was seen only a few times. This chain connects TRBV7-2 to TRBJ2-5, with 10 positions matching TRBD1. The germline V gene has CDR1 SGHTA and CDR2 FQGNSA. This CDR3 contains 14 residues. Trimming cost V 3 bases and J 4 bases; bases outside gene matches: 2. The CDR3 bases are TGTGCCAGCAGCTTTGACAGGGGGCGAGAGACCCAGTACTTC. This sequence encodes CASSFDRGRETQYF.

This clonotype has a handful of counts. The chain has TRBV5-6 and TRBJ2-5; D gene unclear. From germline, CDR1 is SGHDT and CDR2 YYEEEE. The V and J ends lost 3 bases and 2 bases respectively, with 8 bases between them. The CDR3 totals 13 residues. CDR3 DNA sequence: TGTGCCAGCAGCTCAAGCTATCAAGAGACCCAGTACTTC. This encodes CASSSSYQETQYF.

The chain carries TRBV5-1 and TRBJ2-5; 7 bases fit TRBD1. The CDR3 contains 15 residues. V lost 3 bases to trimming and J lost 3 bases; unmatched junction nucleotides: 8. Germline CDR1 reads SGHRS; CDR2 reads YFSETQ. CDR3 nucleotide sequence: TGCGCCAGCAGCTACCGGACAGGCTCGGAAGAGACCCAGTACTTC. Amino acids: CASSYRTGSEETQYF.

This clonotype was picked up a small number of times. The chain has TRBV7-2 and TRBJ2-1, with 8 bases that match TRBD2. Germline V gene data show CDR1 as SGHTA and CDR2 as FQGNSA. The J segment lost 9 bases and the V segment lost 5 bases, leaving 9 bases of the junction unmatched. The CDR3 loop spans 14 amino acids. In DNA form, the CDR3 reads TGTGCCAGCAGCCCAGAGGCTAGCGGGCGTGAGCAGTTCTTC. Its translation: CASSPEASGREQFF. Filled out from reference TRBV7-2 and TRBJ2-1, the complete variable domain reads GAGVSQSPSNKVTEKGKDVELRCDPISGHTALYWYRQSLGQGLEFLIYFQGNSAPDKSGLPSDRFSAERTGGSVSTLTIQRTQQEDSAVYLCASSPEASGREQFFGPGTRLTVL.

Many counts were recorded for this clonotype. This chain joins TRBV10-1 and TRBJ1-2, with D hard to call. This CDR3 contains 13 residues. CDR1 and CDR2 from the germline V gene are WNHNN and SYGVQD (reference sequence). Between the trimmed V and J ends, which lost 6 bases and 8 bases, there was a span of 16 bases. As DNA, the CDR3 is TGCGCCAGCAGAAGACGGGCCCATTGCGGCTACACCTTC. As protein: CASRRRAHCGYTF.

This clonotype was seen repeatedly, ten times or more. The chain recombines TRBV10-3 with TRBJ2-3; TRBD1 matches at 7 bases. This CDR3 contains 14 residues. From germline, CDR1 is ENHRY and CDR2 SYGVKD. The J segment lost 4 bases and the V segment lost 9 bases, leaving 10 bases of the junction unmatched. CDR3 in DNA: TGTGCCATTTCCGGGACAGACCGTCCAGATACGCAGTATTTT. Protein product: CAISGTDRPDTQYF.

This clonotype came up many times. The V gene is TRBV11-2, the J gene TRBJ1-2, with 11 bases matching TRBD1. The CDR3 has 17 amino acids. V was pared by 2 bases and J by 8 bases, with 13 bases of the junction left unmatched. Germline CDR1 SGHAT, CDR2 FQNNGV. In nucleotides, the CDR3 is TGTGCCAGCAGCTTAATTGGCCCCCGGACAGGGGGCGGCGGCTACACCTTC. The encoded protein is CASSLIGPRTGGGGYTF.

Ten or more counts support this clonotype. The CDR3, as DNA: TGTGCCAGCAGCTTAACAGGGGCCCCCTTGGGGCAGTTCTTC. It codes for CASSLTGAPLGQFF. The chain recombines TRBV7-2 with TRBJ2-1; 7 bases map to TRBD1. In germline, CDR1 is SGHTA, CDR2 FQGNSA. The CDR3 has 14 residues. The V segment lost 2 bases and the J segment 12 bases; nucleotides outside the gene matches: 10.

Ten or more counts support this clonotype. The CDR3 nucleotides read TGTGCCAGCAGCATCAGGGTAGGCTACGGCTACACCTTC. Translation: CASSIRVGYGYTF. This rearrangement joins TRBV12-3 or TRBV12-4 to TRBJ1-2, with D tentatively TRBD1 (5 bases). The CDR3 contains 13 residues. V shed 6 bases and J shed 8 bases, with 16 bases lying between them.

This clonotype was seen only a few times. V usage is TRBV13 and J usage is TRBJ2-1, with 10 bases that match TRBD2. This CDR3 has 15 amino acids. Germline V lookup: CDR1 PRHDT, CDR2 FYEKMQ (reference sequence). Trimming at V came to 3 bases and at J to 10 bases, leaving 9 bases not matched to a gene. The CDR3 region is CASSFPSGGAREQFF. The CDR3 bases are TGTGCCAGCAGCTTCCCCAGCGGGGGGGCCCGGGAGCAGTTCTTC.

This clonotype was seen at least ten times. This CDR3 reads CASSIGTSGAETQYF. CDR3 bases: TGTGCCAGCAGCATTGGGACTAGCGGGGCCGAGACCCAGTACTTC. The chain recombines TRBV5-8 with TRBJ2-5; 13 bases fit TRBD2. This CDR3 spans 15 amino acids. From germline, CDR1 is SGHTS and CDR2 YDEGEE. Unmatched junction bases numbered 5, after V lost 4 bases and J lost 5 bases.

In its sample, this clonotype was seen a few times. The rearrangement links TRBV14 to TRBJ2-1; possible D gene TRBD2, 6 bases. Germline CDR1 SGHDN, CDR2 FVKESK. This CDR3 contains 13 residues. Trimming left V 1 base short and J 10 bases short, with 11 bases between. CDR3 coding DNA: TGTGCCAGCAGCCAAGGCGGGACTCCAGAGCAGTTCTTC. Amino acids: CASSQGGTPEQFF.

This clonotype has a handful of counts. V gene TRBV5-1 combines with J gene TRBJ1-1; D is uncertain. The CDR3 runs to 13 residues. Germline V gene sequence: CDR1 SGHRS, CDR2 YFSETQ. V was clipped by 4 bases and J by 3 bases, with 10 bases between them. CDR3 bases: TGCGCCAGCAGCCCCCGACTCCACACTGAAGCTTTCTTT. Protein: CASSPRLHTEAFF.

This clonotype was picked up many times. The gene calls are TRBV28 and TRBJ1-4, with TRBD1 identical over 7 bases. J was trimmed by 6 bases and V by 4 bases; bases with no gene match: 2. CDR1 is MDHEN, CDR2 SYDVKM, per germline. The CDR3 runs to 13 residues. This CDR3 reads CASSSGGDEKLFF. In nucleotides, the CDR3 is TGTGCCAGCAGTTCAGGGGGGGATGAAAAACTGTTTTTT.